These 27 T cell receptor beta chains were sequenced from one sample in a study of blood T cell repertoires in COVID-19. Profiled with immunoSEQ multiplex PCR; TCRdb holds only in-frame clones, not every one. The sample shows approximately 290,000 clones, around 90% of them seen only once. The sample comprised PBMCs or T cells enriched from blood (not recorded which). The receptors shown here come from a woman in her twenties or thirties who had recovered from COVID-19.

The chain has TRBV4-1 and TRBJ2-1, with TRBD2 matching 7 bases. The CDR3 totals 14 residues. The V segment lost 1 base and the J segment 13 bases; nucleotides outside the gene matches: 10. Germline V gene sequence: CDR1 MGHRA, CDR2 YSYEKL. The CDR3, as DNA: TGCGCCAGCAGCCAAGCGAGCATGGGACTACTACAGTTCTTC. Amino acid sequence: CASSQASMGLLQFF.

CDR3 sequence: CATSPSGTGLAQHF. In nucleotides, the CDR3 is TGTGCCACCAGTCCGTCCGGGACAGGGTTGGCCCAGCATTTT. V gene TRBV24-1 combines with J gene TRBJ1-5, with 9 bases identical to TRBD1. Trimming at V came to 6 bases and at J to 11 bases, leaving 10 bases not matched to a gene. The CDR3 contains 14 residues. Per germline, CDR1 KGHDR and CDR2 SFDVKD.

There are a few counts of this clone. This chain links TRBV27 with TRBJ2-1; 9 bases align to TRBD1. The CDR3 is made up of 15 amino acids. J was trimmed by 7 bases and V by 6 bases; bases with no gene match: 10. Germline V gives CDR1 MNHEY, CDR2 SMNVEV (reference sequence). CDR3 amino acids: CASSLQGAVMNEQFF. As DNA, the CDR3 is TGTGCCAGCAGCCTACAGGGGGCCGTGATGAATGAGCAGTTCTTC.

The chain is built from TRBV7-3 and TRBJ2-5; TRBD2 agrees at 7 bases. This CDR3 contains 15 residues. Germline V gives CDR1 SGHTA, CDR2 FQGTGA. The junction had 4 bases not matched to a gene; V was cut back by 2 bases and J by 1 base. The CDR3 DNA reads as TGTGCCAGCAGCTTATCAGCGGGACTCCAAGAGACCCAGTACTTC. Translated: CASSLSAGLQETQYF.

This chain uses TRBV7-8 with TRBJ1-5, with TRBD1 identical over 7 bases. The J segment lost 0 bases and the V segment lost 1 base, leaving 6 bases of the junction unmatched. The CDR3 spans 17 residues. Germline V CDR1 and CDR2: SGHVS, FQNEAQ. CDR3 in DNA: TGTGCCAGCAGCTTAGGGGGACAGCTATATAGCAATCAGCCCCAGCATTTT. Translating it yields CASSLGGQLYSNQPQHF.

The chain recombines TRBV5-1 with TRBJ1-5; TRBD1 matches at 8 bases. V lost 0 bases and J lost 9; bases outside the gene matches: 8. The CDR3 sequence is 15 residues long. Germline CDR1 is SGHRS and CDR2 is YFSETQ. DNA of the CDR3: TGCGCCAGCAGCTTGGGACAGGGGACGGATGGGCCCCAGCATTTT. Protein sequence: CASSLGQGTDGPQHF. The whole variable domain, remainder taken from reference TRBV5-1 and TRBJ1-5, is KAGVTQTPRYLIKTRGQQVTLSCSPISGHRSVSWYQQTPGQGLQFLFEYFSETQRNKGNFPGRFSGRQFSNSRSEMNVSTLELGDSALYLCASSLGQGTDGPQHFGDGTRLSIL.

This clone was seen once. J is TRBJ2-7 and V is TRBV2; TRBD2 aligns across 9 bases. The length of the CDR3 is 16 residues. Losses at the gene ends were 4 bases for V and 4 bases for J; bases not matched to a gene: 11. Looked up from germline, CDR1 is SNHLY and CDR2 is FYNNEI. The chain's CDR3 is CASSAPSSAGGYEQYF. CDR3 nucleotide sequence: TGTGCCAGCAGTGCACCCTCTAGCGCGGGGGGGTACGAGCAGTACTTC.

The chain has TRBV27 and TRBJ2-7; 10 bases match TRBD1. The junction had 6 bases not matched to a gene; V was cut back by 8 bases and J by 2 bases. This CDR3 is built from 14 residues. CDR1 is MNHEY and CDR2 is SMNVEV in the germline V gene (reference sequence). CDR3: CASGPGTGAYEQYF. For the CDR3, the DNA is TGTGCCAGCGGACCCGGGACAGGGGCCTACGAGCAGTACTTC.

The chain employs TRBV5-4 and TRBJ2-5; no reliable D call. Trimming cost V 0 bases and J 13 bases, with 10 bases left between them. The CDR3 is 11 residues long. Germline loops: CDR1 SGHNT, CDR2 YYREEE (reference sequence). Here the CDR3 reads CASSLGRGVYF. Written as DNA, the CDR3 is TGTGCCAGCAGCTTGGGTAGAGGCGTGTACTTC.

The V call is TRBV28, the J call TRBJ1-5; no clear D. CDR1 and CDR2 (germline): MDHEN, SYDVKM. CDR3 length: 14 amino acids. Trimming pared 3 bases from V and 1 base from J, leaving 7 bases between. The CDR3 DNA reads TGTGCCAGCAGTTTCGGGAGGAGCAATCAGCCCCAGCATTTT. This gives the protein CASSFGRSNQPQHF.

This rearrangement joins TRBV19 to TRBJ1-2; the D is unclear. The V and J ends lost 10 bases and 5 bases respectively, with 14 bases between them. There are 12 residues in the CDR3. Germline V gene data show CDR1 as LNHDA and CDR2 as SQIVND (reference sequence). The CDR3 bases are TGTGCCACGGCGGCAGGACTTTATGGCTACACCTTC. This sequence encodes CATAAGLYGYTF.

The genes are TRBV27 and TRBJ2-1, with 9 bases fitting TRBD2. Germline V gene lookup returns CDR1 MNHEY and CDR2 SMNVEV (reference sequence). V lost 4 bases and J lost 2; bases outside the gene matches: 3. This CDR3 is 15 amino acids long. The CDR3 DNA follows: TGTGCCAGCAGTTGGCAGCGGGGGGCCTACAATGAGCAGTTCTTC. It encodes CASSWQRGAYNEQFF.

The J gene is TRBJ2-5, the V gene TRBV27, with 9 bases fitting TRBD1. The CDR3 covers 14 residues. Trimming removed 5 bases from V and 4 bases from J; junction bases left unmatched: 5. CDR1 and CDR2 from the germline V gene are MNHEY and SMNVEV (reference sequence). Here the CDR3 reads CASSVTGGRETQYF. CDR3 DNA sequence: TGTGCCAGCAGTGTCACAGGGGGCCGAGAGACCCAGTACTTC.

DNA for the CDR3: TGTGCCAGCAGCCCTGGGACAGGGATAAGTAGCAATCAGCCCCAGCATTTT. Residues: CASSPGTGISSNQPQHF. The chain uses TRBV7-9 and TRBJ1-5, with 9 bases fitting TRBD1. The germline CDR1 and CDR2 sequences are SEHNR and FQNEAQ (reference sequence). The ends lost 5 bases at V and 0 bases at J; junction bases unmatched: 8. The CDR3 loop spans 17 amino acids. The entire variable domain, with the rest obtained from reference TRBV7-9 and TRBJ1-5, is as follows: DTGVSQNPRHKITKRGQNVTFRCDPISEHNRLYWYRQTLGQGPEFLTYFQNEAQLEKSRLLSDRFSAERPKGSFSTLEIQRTEQGDSAMYLCASSPGTGISSNQPQHFGDGTRLSIL.

The rearrangement joins TRBV6-5 to TRBJ2-1; 13 bases map to TRBD2. The CDR3 contains 16 residues. CDR1 and CDR2 (germline): MNHEY, SVGAGI. V lost 1 base to trimming and J lost 7 bases; unmatched junction nucleotides: 4. CDR3 DNA sequence: TGTGCCAGCAGTTACTTAGGACTAGCGGGAGTTAATGAGCAGTTCTTC. It specifies CASSYLGLAGVNEQFF.

The chain links TRBV23-1 to TRBJ2-7; 15 bases are a match to TRBD2. TRBV23-1 is noted as an ORF with a role that remains uncertain. The J segment lost 3 bases and the V segment lost 0 bases, leaving 6 bases of the junction unmatched. This CDR3 is 18 amino acids long. The CDR3 region is CASSQSGLAGGPFYEQYF. The CDR3 DNA reads as TGCGCCAGCAGTCAATCGGGACTAGCGGGAGGTCCCTTCTACGAGCAGTACTTC.

The gene calls are TRBV27 and TRBJ2-1; D not resolved. The V end was cut by 1 base, the J end by 5 bases, with 18 bases between. Germline-derived CDR1 and CDR2 are MNHEY and SMNVEV (reference sequence). The CDR3 length is 17 residues. The CDR3 DNA sequence: TGTGCCAGCAGTTTATTGCCCCCCGGGTCATCGGACAATGAGCAGTTCTTC. Translated: CASSLLPPGSSDNEQFF.

This chain uses TRBV14 with TRBJ2-1, with 9 positions matching TRBD1. Germline V lookup: CDR1 SGHDN, CDR2 FVKESK. The CDR3 loop spans 17 amino acids. The V gene end was trimmed by 3 bases and the J gene end by 2 bases; junction bases not matched to a gene: 8. CDR3 residues: CASSQRTGTGPYNEQFF. The DNA of the CDR3 is TGTGCCAGCAGCCAGCGGACCGGGACAGGGCCCTACAATGAGCAGTTCTTC.

V is TRBV19 and J is TRBJ2-1; D not certain. This CDR3 contains 12 residues. Trimming stripped 6 bases from V and 8 bases from J, with 11 bases between. CDR1 and CDR2 (germline): LNHDA, SQIVND (reference sequence). CDR3 in amino acids: CASSPKVYEQFF. The CDR3 DNA is TGTGCCAGTAGCCCTAAAGTCTATGAGCAGTTCTTC.

The chain combines TRBV7-8 with TRBJ1-2, with D possibly being TRBD1 (6 bases). The CDR3 totals 13 residues. V was trimmed by 5 bases and J by 10 bases, leaving 17 bases between them. Per germline, CDR1 SGHVS and CDR2 FQNEAQ. CDR3 residues: CASSPGTPTTYTF. In nucleotides, the CDR3 is TGTGCCAGCAGCCCCGGGACACCTACAACCTACACCTTC.

V is TRBV11-2 and J is TRBJ2-5; unclear D gene. CDR1 SGHAT and CDR2 FQNNGV come from the germline V gene. CDR3 length equals 12 residues. Trimming cost V 3 bases and J 5 bases, with 7 bases left between them. CDR3 nucleotides: TGTGCCAGCAGCTTGCATGGCGAGACCCAGTACTTC. Its translation: CASSLHGETQYF. The full variable domain, its missing parts supplied by reference TRBV11-2 and TRBJ2-5, is EAGVAQSPRYKIIEKRQSVAFWCNPISGHATLYWYQQILGQGPKLLIQFQNNGVVDDSQLPKDRFSAERLKGVDSTLKIQPAKLEDSAVYLCASSLHGETQYFGPGTRLLVL.

The chain carries TRBV2 and TRBJ2-1, with TRBD1 identical over 7 bases. Germline loops: CDR1 SNHLY, CDR2 FYNNEI. The CDR3 is 14 residues long. The V and J ends lost 6 bases and 8 bases, in that order; junction bases with no gene match: 10. The CDR3 protein is CASRMGQSWDEQFF. CDR3 sequence (DNA): TGTGCCAGCAGGATGGGACAGTCGTGGGATGAGCAGTTCTTC.

V and J are TRBV12-3 or TRBV12-4 and TRBJ1-4; D not resolved. V was clipped by 6 bases and J by 0 bases, with 5 bases between them. CDR3 length: 13 amino acids. The CDR3 is CASRSTTNEKLFF. DNA of the CDR3: TGTGCCAGCAGATCAACAACTAATGAAAAACTGTTTTTT.

This chain uses TRBV7-9 with TRBJ2-6; D perhaps matches TRBD1 (5 bases). The CDR3 totals 15 residues. Germline V gene data show CDR1 as SEHNR and CDR2 as FQNEAQ (reference sequence). Trimming stripped 3 bases from V and 13 bases from J, with 19 bases between. The CDR3 protein is CASSLSRGSSGVLTF. The CDR3 DNA is TGTGCCAGCAGCTTGAGTAGGGGTTCGTCTGGGGTCCTGACTTTC. Combining the CDR3 with reference TRBV7-9 and TRBJ2-6 gives the whole variable domain DTGVSQNPRHKITKRGQNVTFRCDPISEHNRLYWYRQTLGQGPEFLTYFQNEAQLEKSRLLSDRFSAERPKGSFSTLEIQRTEQGDSAMYLCASSLSRGSSGVLTFGAGSRLTVL.

This chain connects TRBV27 to TRBJ2-5, with 11 nucleotides matching TRBD1. V shed 4 bases and J 5 bases; nucleotides not matched to a gene: 3. Germline V gene sequence: CDR1 MNHEY, CDR2 SMNVEV (reference sequence). The CDR3 is 14 amino acids. CDR3 nucleotides: TGTGCCAGCAGTTGGACAGGGGGCTTGGAGACCCAGTACTTC. Its protein is CASSWTGGLETQYF.

The J gene is TRBJ1-1, the V gene TRBV6-4; TRBD1 agrees at 7 bases. This CDR3 is built from 14 residues. CDR1 and CDR2 (germline): MRHNA, SNTAGT. J lost 7 bases, V lost 5 bases, and 10 bases had no gene match. The DNA of the CDR3 is TGTGCCAGCAGTCCCTTTGGAGGGGGCGATGAAGCTTTCTTT. This translates into CASSPFGGGDEAFF.

This rearrangement joins TRBV30 to TRBJ1-3; 9 nucleotides match TRBD1. CDR1 and CDR2 (germline): GTSNPN, SVGIG (reference sequence). This CDR3 is built from 15 residues. V was pared by 0 bases and J by 4 bases, with 4 bases of the junction left unmatched. The CDR3 loop reads CAWSVTGGAGNTIYF. CDR3 coding DNA: TGTGCCTGGAGTGTAACAGGGGGCGCCGGAAACACCATATATTTT.